The sequence of this TCR beta chain was determined in a study of cytomegalovirus exposure and HLA in healthy donors (dated by TCRdb to 2016 to 2017). General notes on the study: The 670 or so repertoires of the first cohort and the roughly 120 validation repertoires were produced on the same platform, according to a later analysis. The study combined high-throughput TCR immunosequencing, statistical association of individual TCRs with disease status, and machine learning to predict cytomegalovirus infection status. The study was designed to test whether signatures of past pathogen exposure could be identified by cataloging public T cell receptors. In addition to the first cohort of approximately 670 subjects, a separate validation cohort of 130 or so different subjects was used.

The donors belonged to the validation cohort of over a hundred subjects, which was separate from the approximately 700-subject first cohort. The paper's findings and limits, for the study overall: A later analysis had no HLA typing for the validation cohort, so co-occurrence there was scored across all 110 or so repertoires. Subsequent analysis determined that TCRs grouped into clusters in the first cohort also showed a tendency toward co-occurrence across the 90 to 150 validation repertoires, and approximately 94% of cluster scores exceeded 0. The study listed 150 to 200 TCR beta chains as associated with cytomegalovirus. A few of the identified cytomegalovirus-associated TCR beta chains were confirmed in vitro to be specific for cytomegalovirus antigens. The classifier was reported to diagnose cytomegalovirus status with high specificity and sensitivity in both the original and validation cohorts. According to the authors, the approach could potentially be generalized to other disease states and immunological phenotypes. Most TCR sequences were seen in very few donors, while some public TCRs were found in many individuals.

The protocol used for the library was the immunoSEQ multiplex PCR assay. Per the source publication's procedure: A statistical classification framework was developed to diagnose cytomegalovirus status using the catalog of TCR beta chain sequences. TCRdb obtained this table from immuneACCESS and retained in-frame rearrangements with V and J assigned. These tables miss some clones; where compared with another copy, unresolved V genes account for less than half of the shortfall, and the remainder is unexplained. V, J and clone size were drawn from that table, and D and trimming were deduced from the DNA. The sample records roughly 200,000 clones, roughly nine tenths of which are singletons. The ten biggest clones cover roughly 7% of the sample. The junction shows trimming of 0 bases on V and 8 bases on J, and the gene matches do not reach 9 bases of it. For CDR1 and CDR2, the germline V gene lists SGHTA and FQGTGA. The cysteine opens and the phenylalanine closes a CDR3 of 17 amino acids. Only the CDR3 DNA stays, 51 bases, in frame from base 1.

As to this clone: Its antigen target is currently unknown. Base qualities are not at hand, and no much larger clone is one base apart.

The chain links TRBV7-3 with TRBJ2-1, with 11 middle bases fitting TRBD2. This clonotype was sampled from a man aged 25-40 years in good health and CMV-seropositive. Sequencing used PBMCs. The DNA reads as follows: TGTGCCAGCAGCTTAACCTTTAAGACTAGCGGGATCGATGAGCAGTTCTTC. This encodes CASSLTFKTSGIDEQFF.